One sample yielded the 28 T cell receptor beta chains listed below, sequenced in a study of PD-1 blockade in mismatch repair-deficient tumors. Here immunoSEQ multiplex PCR was the method, and the copy in TCRdb shows in-frame clones only, minus some. The repertoire holds 35,000 to 45,000 clones, about 88% seen once, with about 4% in the top ten. The sequencing used peripheral blood, collected approximately 80 weeks after starting pembrolizumab. Receptor source: an adult with mismatch repair-deficient cancer.

This rearrangement joins TRBV5-1 to TRBJ2-3; 9 bases are a match to TRBD1. Germline CDR1 is SGHRS and CDR2 is YFSETQ. There are 15 residues in the CDR3. The trim removed 4 bases at V and 1 base at J, leaving 4 bases unmatched. The chain's CDR3 is CASSGWTGGTDTQYF. In DNA, the CDR3 is TGCGCCAGCAGCGGATGGACAGGGGGCACAGATACGCAGTATTTT.

V usage is TRBV2 and J usage is TRBJ2-7; the D is unclear. This CDR3 is 18 amino acids long. The V gene's germline CDR1 is SNHLY and CDR2 FYNNEI. V lost 3 bases to trimming and J lost 1 base, with 22 bases between them. The CDR3 spells CASSDVLIRPVLSYEQYF. CDR3 coding DNA: TGTGCCAGCAGTGATGTCCTCATTCGACCAGTCTTATCCTACGAGCAGTACTTC.

There are a few counts of this clone. The rearrangement joins TRBV11-2 to TRBJ2-7, with D possibly TRBD2 on 6 matching bases. Germline V gene data show CDR1 as SGHAT and CDR2 as FQNNGV. V lost 8 bases and J 7 bases, leaving 15 bases between the germline ends. There are 12 residues in the CDR3. For the CDR3, the DNA is TGTGCCAGCCGGACTATAAACCTGGAGCAGTACTTC. Translating it yields CASRTINLEQYF.

V and J are TRBV7-9 and TRBJ2-7; the D is unclear. Germline loops: CDR1 SEHNR, CDR2 FQNEAQ (reference sequence). The CDR3 runs to 12 residues. V lost 1 base and J 1 base, leaving 2 bases between the germline ends. The CDR3 DNA sequence: TGTGCCAGCAGCTTAGGGTCCTACGAGCAGTACTTC. Amino acid sequence: CASSLGSYEQYF. Full variable domain (rest looked up from reference TRBV7-9 and TRBJ2-7): DTGVSQNPRHKITKRGQNVTFRCDPISEHNRLYWYRQTLGQGPEFLTYFQNEAQLEKSRLLSDRFSAERPKGSFSTLEIQRTEQGDSAMYLCASSLGSYEQYFGPGTRLTVT.

J is TRBJ2-7 and V is TRBV11-2, with TRBD1 matching over 7 bases. Trimming at V came to 2 bases and at J to 3 bases, leaving 10 bases not matched to a gene. Per the germline V gene, CDR1 is SGHAT and CDR2 is FQNNGV. The CDR3 covers 16 residues. CDR3 sequence: CASSLTPGQRHYEQYF. In DNA, the CDR3 is TGTGCCAGCAGCTTAACCCCGGGACAGAGACACTACGAGCAGTACTTC.

CDR3 sequence: CASSSGGSYEQYF. The CDR3 nucleotides read TGTGCCAGCAGTTCGGGGGGTTCCTACGAGCAGTACTTC. The chain combines TRBV27 with TRBJ2-7, with 7 bases lining up with TRBD2. With 4 bases clipped from V and 1 base from J, the junction kept 1 base outside the gene matches. The CDR3 is 13 residues long. Germline values: CDR1 MNHEY, CDR2 SMNVEV (reference sequence).

The sample holds a few counts of this clone. This chain connects TRBV19 to TRBJ2-7; 8 nucleotides line up with TRBD2. The CDR3 length is 14 residues. With 10 bases clipped from V and 3 bases from J, the junction kept 11 bases outside the gene matches. Germline CDR1 is LNHDA and CDR2 is SQIVND (reference sequence). The CDR3 coding sequence is TGTGCCACCTCGGGGGGGCTAGGGGGCTACGAGCAGTACTTC. Residues: CATSGGLGGYEQYF.

V is TRBV2 and J is TRBJ2-5; 13 bases are a match to TRBD2. Germline CDR1 reads SNHLY; CDR2 reads FYNNEI. The CDR3 consists of 15 residues. With 7 bases clipped from V and 4 bases from J, the junction kept 6 bases outside the gene matches. CDR3 in DNA: TGTGCCAGCAACTCCGGACTAGCGGGAGTAGAGACCCAGTACTTC. This sequence encodes CASNSGLAGVETQYF.

The chain joins TRBV29-1 to TRBJ1-2; D is unclear. Germline V gene lookup returns CDR1 SQVTM and CDR2 ANQGSEA. Trimming shortened V by 2 bases and J by 0 bases, and 7 bases separated the two germline ends. CDR3 length: 13 residues. CDR3 amino acids: CSVEIATNYGYTF. The CDR3 region has the DNA TGCAGCGTTGAAATCGCGACTAACTATGGCTACACCTTC. Drawing the rest from reference TRBV29-1 and TRBJ1-2, the complete variable domain is SAVISQKPSRDICQRGTSLTIQCQVDSQVTMMFWYRQQPGQSLTLIATANQGSEATYESGFVIDKFPISRPNLTFSTLTVSNMSPEDSSIYLCSVEIATNYGYTFGSGTRLTVV.

The chain is built from TRBV28 and TRBJ1-1; TRBD1 matches 8 bases. The trim removed 7 bases at V and 0 bases at J, leaving 16 bases unmatched. This CDR3 is built from 18 residues. Germline-derived CDR1 and CDR2 are MDHEN and SYDVKM. CDR3 protein: CASKVSGQGPKLNTEAFF. The CDR3 region has the DNA TGTGCCAGCAAAGTAAGCGGACAGGGTCCGAAATTGAACACTGAAGCTTTCTTT.

V usage is TRBV18 and J usage is TRBJ1-1, with D perhaps TRBD1 (5 bases). Germline V lookup: CDR1 KGHSH, CDR2 LQKENI. CDR3 length: 13 amino acids. Trimming stripped 5 bases from V and 1 base from J, with 8 bases between. The chain's CDR3 is CASSTGPNTEAFF. CDR3 DNA: TGTGCCAGCTCAACGGGGCCGAACACTGAAGCTTTCTTT.

This chain uses TRBV5-5 with TRBJ2-7; D possibly corresponds to TRBD1 (5 bases). The CDR3 sequence is 15 residues long. V shed 4 bases and J shed 3 bases, with 17 bases lying between them. Germline assignment: CDR1 SGHKS and CDR2 YYEKEE (reference sequence). For the CDR3, the DNA is TGTGCCAGCAGCACCCAAACAGGTCCTAGCTACGAGCAGTACTTC. This encodes CASSTQTGPSYEQYF.

This rearrangement joins TRBV11-2 to TRBJ2-2; 13 bases align to TRBD2. The trim removed 1 base at V and 5 bases at J, leaving 1 base unmatched. The CDR3 covers 16 residues. CDR1 and CDR2 (germline): SGHAT, FQNNGV. The CDR3, as DNA: TGTGCCAGCAGCTTAGGACTAGCGGGAGGTACCGGGGAGCTGTTTTTT. This codes for CASSLGLAGGTGELFF.

The chain employs TRBV11-1 and TRBJ2-2; 11 bases fit TRBD2. The V gene's germline CDR1 is SGHAT and CDR2 FQDESV (reference sequence). The trim removed 5 bases at V and 3 bases at J, leaving 5 bases unmatched. This CDR3 comprises 16 residues. CDR3 nucleotides: TGTGCCAGCAGCGTCGGGACTAGCGGACACACCGGGGAGCTGTTTTTT. Its protein is CASSVGTSGHTGELFF.

V gene TRBV2 combines with J gene TRBJ2-2; D is perhaps TRBD1 (6 bases). The CDR3 spans 15 residues. The germline gives CDR1 SNHLY, CDR2 FYNNEI. Trimming stripped 6 bases from V and 8 bases from J, with 19 bases between. Here the CDR3 reads CASRPNRALVGELFF. The CDR3, as DNA: TGTGCCAGCAGACCGAACAGGGCGTTGGTAGGGGAGCTGTTTTTT.

The CDR3 here is CASSLRRGAGEKLFF. As DNA, the CDR3 is TGTGCCAGCAGCCTCCGGCGGGGGGCAGGGGAAAAACTGTTTTTT. The chain is built from TRBV14 and TRBJ1-4, with D perhaps TRBD1 (6 bases). Germline CDR1 is SGHDN and CDR2 is FVKESK. There are 15 residues in the CDR3. The V end was cut by 4 bases, the J end by 8 bases, with 17 bases between.

This chain uses TRBV7-3 with TRBJ2-1; 10 nucleotides line up with TRBD2. This CDR3 comprises 16 residues. Germline loops: CDR1 SGHTA, CDR2 FQGTGA. The J segment lost 3 bases and the V segment lost 2 bases, leaving 4 bases of the junction unmatched. This CDR3 reads CASSLYTSGNYNEQFF. The CDR3 coding sequence is TGTGCCAGCAGCTTATACACTAGCGGGAACTACAATGAGCAGTTCTTC.

This clone appeared a single time. The chain recombines TRBV7-9 with TRBJ2-1; 8 bases map to TRBD2. Trimming took 5 bases from V and 3 from J; bases not matched to a gene: 12. Looked up from germline, CDR1 is SEHNR and CDR2 is FQNEAQ (reference sequence). CDR3 length equals 17 residues. Here the CDR3 reads CASSPTPPGGFYNEQFF. CDR3 bases: TGTGCCAGCAGCCCTACCCCCCCGGGAGGGTTCTACAATGAGCAGTTCTTC.

The chain is built from TRBV7-3 and TRBJ2-2; 9 nucleotides line up with TRBD2. V dropped 4 bases and J dropped 1; count of bases not matched to a gene: 4. Germline values: CDR1 SGHTA, CDR2 FQGTGA. The CDR3 spans 16 residues. CDR3 amino acids: CASSWTSVGNTGELFF. In DNA, the CDR3 is TGTGCCAGCAGCTGGACTAGCGTGGGGAACACCGGGGAGCTGTTTTTT.

The sample holds one count of this clone. This sequence joins TRBV7-9 and TRBJ2-3; TRBD2 might be the D (6 bases). The CDR3 loop spans 15 amino acids. Looked up from germline, CDR1 is SEHNR and CDR2 is FQNEAQ (reference sequence). With 5 bases removed from V and 1 base from J, the gap between germline ends came to 13 bases. CDR3 protein: CASSRDFKRTDTQYF. Here the CDR3 DNA reads TGTGCCAGCAGCCGGGACTTCAAACGCACAGATACGCAGTATTTT.

This clone was seen only once. The chain recombines TRBV27 with TRBJ1-2, with 9 bases that match TRBD1. J gave up 0 bases and V 4 bases, and 18 bases lay outside the gene matches. The CDR3 spans 20 residues. Germline V lookup: CDR1 MNHEY, CDR2 SMNVEV (reference sequence). The CDR3 nucleotides are TGTGCCAGCAGTTCCCGATCCTTACAGGGGGCAGAGAATCCTAACTATGGCTACACCTTC. It is translated as CASSSRSLQGAENPNYGYTF.

The rearrangement links TRBV5-1 to TRBJ1-1, with D unclear. The CDR3 is made up of 14 amino acids. The V end lost 2 bases, the J end lost 4 bases, and 12 bases lay between the germline ends. Germline CDR1 is SGHRS and CDR2 is YFSETQ. The CDR3 loop reads CASSLQTLSTEAFF. CDR3 coding DNA: TGCGCCAGCAGCTTACAGACCTTGAGCACTGAAGCTTTCTTT.

This clone was found once. The chain couples TRBV6-5 to TRBJ2-5; a weak D match, TRBD1 (6 bases). This CDR3 contains 13 residues. CDR1 MNHEY and CDR2 SVGAGI come from the germline V gene. V was shortened by 6 bases and J by 1 base, with 9 bases between the two germline ends. CDR3 amino acids: CASRRTVQETQYF. Here the CDR3 DNA reads TGTGCCAGCAGGAGGACAGTCCAAGAGACCCAGTACTTC.

The rearrangement links TRBV5-1 to TRBJ2-1; TRBD2 matches at 8 bases. Germline V gives CDR1 SGHRS, CDR2 YFSETQ. J was trimmed by 1 base and V by 2 bases; bases with no gene match: 2. CDR3 length equals 15 residues. CDR3: CASSLTSGSYNEQFF. In DNA form, the CDR3 reads TGCGCCAGCAGCTTAACTAGCGGTTCCTACAATGAGCAGTTCTTC.

This chain links TRBV5-1 with TRBJ2-5, with TRBD2 matching 11 bases. This CDR3 region has 16 residues. Germline V lookup: CDR1 SGHRS, CDR2 YFSETQ. After removal of 5 bases from V and 5 bases from J, the junction contained 11 bases not matched to a gene. In DNA form, the CDR3 reads TGCGCCAGCAGATTAGCGGGAGGGCCTATTTCCGAGACCCAGTACTTC. Translated: CASRLAGGPISETQYF.

This sequence joins TRBV7-3 and TRBJ2-1, with TRBD2 identical over 9 bases. The V and J ends lost 5 bases and 4 bases, in that order; junction bases with no gene match: 6. Germline CDR1 and CDR2: SGHTA and FQGTGA. This CDR3 region has 15 residues. Written as DNA, the CDR3 is TGTGCCAGCAGCCATAGCGGGAGTGCGTACAATGAGCAGTTCTTC. It codes for CASSHSGSAYNEQFF. The full variable domain, its missing parts supplied by reference TRBV7-3 and TRBJ2-1, is GAGVSQTPSNKVTEKGKYVELRCDPISGHTALYWYRQSLGQGPEFLIYFQGTGAADDSGLPNDRFFAVRPEGSVSTLKIQRTERGDSAVYLCASSHSGSAYNEQFFGPGTRLTVL.

The gene calls are TRBV6-6 and TRBJ2-1; 8 nucleotides align to TRBD2. Germline loops: CDR1 MNHNY, CDR2 SVGAGI (reference sequence). J lost 6 bases, V lost 8 bases, and 12 bases had no gene match. CDR3 size: 15 residues. The CDR3 nucleotides read TGTGCCAGCGAAGGCTCGGGAGGGCGGGGCAATGAGCAGTTCTTC. Translation gives CASEGSGGRGNEQFF.

V gene TRBV10-3 combines with J gene TRBJ2-1; 9 nucleotides line up with TRBD2. This CDR3 has 17 amino acids. CDR1 and CDR2 (germline): ENHRY, SYGVKD. V shed 2 bases and J 8 bases; nucleotides not matched to a gene: 13. CDR3 loop: CAISEGRREGSRDEQFF. In DNA, the CDR3 is TGTGCCATCAGTGAGGGTAGGCGGGAGGGTTCCAGGGATGAGCAGTTCTTC.